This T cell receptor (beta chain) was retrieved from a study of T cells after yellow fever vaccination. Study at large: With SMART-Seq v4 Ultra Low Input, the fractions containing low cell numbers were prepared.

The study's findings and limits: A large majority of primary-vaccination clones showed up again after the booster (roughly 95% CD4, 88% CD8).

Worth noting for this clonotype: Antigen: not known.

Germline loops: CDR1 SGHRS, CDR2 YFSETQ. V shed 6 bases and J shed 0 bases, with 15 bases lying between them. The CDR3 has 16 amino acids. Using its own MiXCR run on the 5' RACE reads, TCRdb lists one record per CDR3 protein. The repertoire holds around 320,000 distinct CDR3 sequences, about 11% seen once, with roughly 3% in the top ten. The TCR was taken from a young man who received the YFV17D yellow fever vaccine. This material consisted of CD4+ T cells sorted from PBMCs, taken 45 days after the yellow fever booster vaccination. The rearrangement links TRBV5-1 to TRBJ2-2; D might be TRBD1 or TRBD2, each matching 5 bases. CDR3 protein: CASNPGWGSNTGELFF. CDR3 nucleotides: TGCGCCAGCAATCCCGGTTGGGGGTCGAACACCGGGGAGCTGTTTTTT.